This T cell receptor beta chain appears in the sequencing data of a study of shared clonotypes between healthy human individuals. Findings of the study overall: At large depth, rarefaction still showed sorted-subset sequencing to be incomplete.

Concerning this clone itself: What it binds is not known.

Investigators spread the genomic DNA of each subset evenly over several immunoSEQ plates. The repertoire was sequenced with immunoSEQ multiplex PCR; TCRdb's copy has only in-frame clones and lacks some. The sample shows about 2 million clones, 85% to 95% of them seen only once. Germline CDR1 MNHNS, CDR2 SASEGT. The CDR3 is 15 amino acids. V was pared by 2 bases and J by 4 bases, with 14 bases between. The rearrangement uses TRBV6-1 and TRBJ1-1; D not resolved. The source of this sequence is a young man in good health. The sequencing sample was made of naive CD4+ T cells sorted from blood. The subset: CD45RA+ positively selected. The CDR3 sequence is CASSEFWVQTTEAFF. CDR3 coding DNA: TGTGCCAGCAGTGAATTTTGGGTACAAACCACTGAAGCTTTCTTT.